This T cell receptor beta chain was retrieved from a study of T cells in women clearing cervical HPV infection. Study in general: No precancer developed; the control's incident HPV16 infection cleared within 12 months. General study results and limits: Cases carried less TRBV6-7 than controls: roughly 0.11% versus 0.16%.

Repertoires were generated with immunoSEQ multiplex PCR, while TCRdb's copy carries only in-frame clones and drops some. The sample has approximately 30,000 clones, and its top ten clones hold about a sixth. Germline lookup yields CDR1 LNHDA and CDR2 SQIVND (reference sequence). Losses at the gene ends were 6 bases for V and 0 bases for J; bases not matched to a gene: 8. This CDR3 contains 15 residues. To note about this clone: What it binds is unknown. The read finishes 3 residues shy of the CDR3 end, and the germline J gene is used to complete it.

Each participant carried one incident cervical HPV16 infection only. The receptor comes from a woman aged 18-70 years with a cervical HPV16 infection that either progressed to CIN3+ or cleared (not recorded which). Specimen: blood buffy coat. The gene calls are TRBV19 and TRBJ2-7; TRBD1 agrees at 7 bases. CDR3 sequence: CASSNPGTASYEQYF. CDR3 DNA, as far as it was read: TGTGCCAGTAGCAACCCCGGGACAGCCTCCTACGAG.